This paragraph covers one T cell receptor beta chain sequence. What it binds is unknown. These data come from a study of CD8 T cells in ankylosing spondylitis. Researchers built TCR beta libraries using quantitative 5'-RACE with molecular barcodes. TCRdb independently ran MiXCR on the 5' RACE reads; one entry per CDR3 protein. The profile shows approximately 300,000 distinct CDR3 sequences, around 8% of them singletons. Study observations and caveats: Apparently characteristic of ankylosing spondylitis blood was a TCR beta motif (eight highly homologous variants). Earlier authors reported some of these motif variants in reactive arthritis synovial fluid and blood.

Germline loops: CDR1 MNHEY, CDR2 SVGAGI. Trimming cost V 2 bases and J 0 bases, with 12 bases left between them. The CDR3 loop spans 16 amino acids. The V call is TRBV6-5, the J call TRBJ2-3; a possible D gene is TRBD1 (5 bases). Sequences were obtained from blood, either unsorted or a sorted T cell fraction (not recorded which). The sequence was collected from a male donor with ankylosing spondylitis. This chain's CDR3 is CASSYLKTVSTDTQYF. The CDR3 DNA is TGTGCCAGCAGTTACCTAAAGACAGTTAGCACAGATACGCAGTATTTT.